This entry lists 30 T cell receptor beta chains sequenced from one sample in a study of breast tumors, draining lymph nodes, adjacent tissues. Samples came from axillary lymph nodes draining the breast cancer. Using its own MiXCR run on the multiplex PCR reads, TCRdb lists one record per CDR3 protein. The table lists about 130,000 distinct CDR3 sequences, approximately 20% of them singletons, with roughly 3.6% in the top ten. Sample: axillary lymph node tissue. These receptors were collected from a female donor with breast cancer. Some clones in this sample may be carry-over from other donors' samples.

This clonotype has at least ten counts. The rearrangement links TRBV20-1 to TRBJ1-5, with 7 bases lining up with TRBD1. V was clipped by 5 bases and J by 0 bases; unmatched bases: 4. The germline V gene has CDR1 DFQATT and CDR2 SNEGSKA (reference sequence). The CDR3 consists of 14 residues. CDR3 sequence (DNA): TGCAGTGCTCAACAGGGGACTAGCAATCAGCCCCAGCATTTT. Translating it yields CSAQQGTSNQPQHF.

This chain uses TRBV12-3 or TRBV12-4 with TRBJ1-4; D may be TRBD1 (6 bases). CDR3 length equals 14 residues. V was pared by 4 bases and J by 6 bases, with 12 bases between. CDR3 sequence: CASSSMKGDEKLFF. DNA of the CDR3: TGTGCCAGCAGTTCGATGAAGGGGGATGAAAAACTGTTTTTT.

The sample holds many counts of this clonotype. The CDR3 region is CASSLRASTSGTDTQYF. The CDR3 bases are TGTGCCAGCAGTTTAAGGGCCTCGACTAGCGGCACAGATACGCAGTATTTT. The chain recombines TRBV12-3 or TRBV12-4 with TRBJ2-3, with TRBD2 matching 8 bases. V dropped 2 bases and J dropped 1; count of bases not matched to a gene: 8. The CDR3 runs to 17 residues.

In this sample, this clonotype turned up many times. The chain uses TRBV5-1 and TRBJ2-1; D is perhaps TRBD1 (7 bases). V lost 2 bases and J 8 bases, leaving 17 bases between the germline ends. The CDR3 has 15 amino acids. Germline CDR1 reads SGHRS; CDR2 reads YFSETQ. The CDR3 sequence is CASSFRQGGIDEQFF. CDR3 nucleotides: TGCGCCAGCAGCTTCCGACAGGGAGGTATCGATGAGCAGTTCTTC.

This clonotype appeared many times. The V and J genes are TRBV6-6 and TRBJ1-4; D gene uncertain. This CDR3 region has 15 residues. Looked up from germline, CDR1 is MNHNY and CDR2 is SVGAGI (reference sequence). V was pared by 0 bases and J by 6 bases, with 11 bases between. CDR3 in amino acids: CASSYSVRRDEKLFF. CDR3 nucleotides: TGTGCCAGCAGTTACTCGGTCAGGCGAGATGAAAAACTGTTTTTT.

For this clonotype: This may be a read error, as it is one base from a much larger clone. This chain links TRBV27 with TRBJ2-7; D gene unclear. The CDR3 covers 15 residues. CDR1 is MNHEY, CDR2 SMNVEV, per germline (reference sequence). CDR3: CASGLSRTSTYEQYF. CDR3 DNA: TGTGCCAGCGGTTTATCGAGGACCTCCACCTACGAGCAGTACTTC.

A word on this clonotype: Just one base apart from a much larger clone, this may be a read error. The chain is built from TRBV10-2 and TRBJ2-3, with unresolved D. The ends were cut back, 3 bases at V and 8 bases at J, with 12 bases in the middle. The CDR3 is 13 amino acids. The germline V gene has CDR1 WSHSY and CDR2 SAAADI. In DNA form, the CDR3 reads TGCGCCAGCAGTGAACTGCCTCTGGGTACGCAGTATTTT. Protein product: CASSELPLGTQYF.

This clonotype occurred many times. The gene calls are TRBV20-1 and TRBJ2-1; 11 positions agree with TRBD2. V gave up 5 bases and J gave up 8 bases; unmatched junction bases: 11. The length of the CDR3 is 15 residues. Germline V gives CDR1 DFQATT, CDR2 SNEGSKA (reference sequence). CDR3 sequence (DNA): TGCAGTGCTCCCGTAGCGGGGGGGCCGTCCGATGAGCAGTTCTTC. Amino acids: CSAPVAGGPSDEQFF.

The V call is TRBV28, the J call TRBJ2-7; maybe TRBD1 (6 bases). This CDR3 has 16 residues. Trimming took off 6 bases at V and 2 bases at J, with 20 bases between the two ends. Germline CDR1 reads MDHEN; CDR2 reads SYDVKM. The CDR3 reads CASRKGGSSGPYEQYF. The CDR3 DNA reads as TGTGCCAGCAGGAAAGGGGGATCTTCCGGGCCCTACGAGCAGTACTTC.

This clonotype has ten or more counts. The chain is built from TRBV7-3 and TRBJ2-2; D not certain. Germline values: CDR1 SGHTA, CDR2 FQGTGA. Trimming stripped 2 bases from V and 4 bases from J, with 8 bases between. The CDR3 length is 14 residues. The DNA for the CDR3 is TGTGCCAGCAGCTTACTCTCGGGCACCGGGGAGCTGTTTTTT. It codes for CASSLLSGTGELFF.

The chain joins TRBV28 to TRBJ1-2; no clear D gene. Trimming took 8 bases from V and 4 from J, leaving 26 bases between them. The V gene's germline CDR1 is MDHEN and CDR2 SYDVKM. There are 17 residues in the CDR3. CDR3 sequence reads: CASRRLGIGRPPYGYTF. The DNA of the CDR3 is TGTGCCAGCCGCCGATTGGGTATTGGACGGCCACCCTATGGCTACACCTTC.

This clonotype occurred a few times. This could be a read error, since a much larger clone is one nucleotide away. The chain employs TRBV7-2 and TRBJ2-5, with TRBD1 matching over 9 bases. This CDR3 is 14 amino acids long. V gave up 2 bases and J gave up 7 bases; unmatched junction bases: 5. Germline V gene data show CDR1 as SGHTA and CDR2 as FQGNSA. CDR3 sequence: CASSLTGGGGTQYF. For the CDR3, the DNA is TGTGCCAGCAGCTTAACAGGGGGCGGCGGGACCCAGTACTTC. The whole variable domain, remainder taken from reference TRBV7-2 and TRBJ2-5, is GAGVSQSPSNKVTEKGKDVELRCDPISGHTALYWYRQSLGQGLEFLIYFQGNSAPDKSGLPSDRFSAERTGGSVSTLTIQRTQQEDSAVYLCASSLTGGGGTQYFGPGTRLLVL.

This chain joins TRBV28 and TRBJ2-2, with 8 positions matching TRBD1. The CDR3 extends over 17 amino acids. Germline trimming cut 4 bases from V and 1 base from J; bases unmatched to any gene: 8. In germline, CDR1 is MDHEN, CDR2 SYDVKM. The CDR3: CASSSQPGTGNTGELFF. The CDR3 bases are TGTGCCAGCAGTTCACAGCCCGGGACAGGGAACACCGGGGAGCTGTTTTTT.

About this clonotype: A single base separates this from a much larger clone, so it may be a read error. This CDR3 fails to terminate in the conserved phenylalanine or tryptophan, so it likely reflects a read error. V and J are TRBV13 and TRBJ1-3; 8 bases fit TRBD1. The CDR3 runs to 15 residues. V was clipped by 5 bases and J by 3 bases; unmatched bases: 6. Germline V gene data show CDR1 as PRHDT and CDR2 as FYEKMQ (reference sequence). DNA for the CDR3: TGTGCCAGCAGCCCCGGACAGGGTCATGGAAACACCATATATCTT. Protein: CASSPGQGHGNTIYL.

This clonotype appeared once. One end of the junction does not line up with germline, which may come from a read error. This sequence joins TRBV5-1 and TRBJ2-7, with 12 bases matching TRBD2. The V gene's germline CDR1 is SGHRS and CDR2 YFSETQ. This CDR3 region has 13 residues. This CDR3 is CASGLGLAGVMYF. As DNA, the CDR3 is TGCGCCAGCGGCTTGGGACTAGCGGGTGTCATGTACTTC.

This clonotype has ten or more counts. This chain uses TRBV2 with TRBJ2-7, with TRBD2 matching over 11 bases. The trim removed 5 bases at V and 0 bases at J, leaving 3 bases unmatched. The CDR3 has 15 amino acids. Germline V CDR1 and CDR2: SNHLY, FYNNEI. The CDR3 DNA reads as TGTGCCAGCAGTCTGACTAGCGGGAACTCCTACGAGCAGTACTTC. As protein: CASSLTSGNSYEQYF.

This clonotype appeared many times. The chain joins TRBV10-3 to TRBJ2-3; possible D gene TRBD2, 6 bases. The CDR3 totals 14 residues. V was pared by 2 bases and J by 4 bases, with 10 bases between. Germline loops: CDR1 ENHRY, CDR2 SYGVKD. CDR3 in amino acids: CAISEREWADTQYF. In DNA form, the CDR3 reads TGTGCCATCAGTGAGCGGGAGTGGGCAGATACGCAGTATTTT.

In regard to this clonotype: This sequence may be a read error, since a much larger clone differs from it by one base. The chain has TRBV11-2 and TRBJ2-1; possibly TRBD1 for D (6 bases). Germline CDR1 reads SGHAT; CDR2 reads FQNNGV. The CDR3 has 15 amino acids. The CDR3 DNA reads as TGTGCCAGCAGCCAAAGGGGGATGATGCTGGATGAGCAGCTCTTC. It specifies CASSQRGMMLDEQLF.

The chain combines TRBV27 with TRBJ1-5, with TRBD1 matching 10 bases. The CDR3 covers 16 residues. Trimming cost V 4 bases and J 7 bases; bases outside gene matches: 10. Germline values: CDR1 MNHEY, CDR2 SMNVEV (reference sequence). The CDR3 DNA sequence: TGTGCCAGCAGTTCCGGGGGGACAGGGGTTCGGCAGCCCCAGCATTTT. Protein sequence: CASSSGGTGVRQPQHF.

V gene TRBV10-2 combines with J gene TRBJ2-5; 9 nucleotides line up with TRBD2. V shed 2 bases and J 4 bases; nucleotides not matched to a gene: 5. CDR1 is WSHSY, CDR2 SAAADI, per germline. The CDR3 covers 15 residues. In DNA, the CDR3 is TGCGCCAGCAGTGAGCCGGGACTAGCCGTAGAGACCCAGTACTTC. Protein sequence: CASSEPGLAVETQYF.

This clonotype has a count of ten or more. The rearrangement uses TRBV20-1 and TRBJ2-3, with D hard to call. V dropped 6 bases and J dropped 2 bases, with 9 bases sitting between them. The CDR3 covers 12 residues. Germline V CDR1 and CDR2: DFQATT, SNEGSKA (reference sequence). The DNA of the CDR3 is TGCAGTGCGAGTCAAATCACAGATACGCAGTATTTT. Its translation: CSASQITDTQYF.

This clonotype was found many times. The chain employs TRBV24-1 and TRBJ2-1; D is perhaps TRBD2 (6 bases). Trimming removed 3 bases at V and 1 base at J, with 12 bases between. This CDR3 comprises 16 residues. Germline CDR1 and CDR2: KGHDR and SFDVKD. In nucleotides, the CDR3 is TGTGCCACCAGTGATGGTAGGCGGGGATCCTACAATGAGCAGTTCTTC. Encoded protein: CATSDGRRGSYNEQFF.

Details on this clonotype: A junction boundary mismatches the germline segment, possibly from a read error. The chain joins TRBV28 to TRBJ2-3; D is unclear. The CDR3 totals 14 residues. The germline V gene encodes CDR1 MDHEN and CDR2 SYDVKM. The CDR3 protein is CVSSFVSGTDTQYF. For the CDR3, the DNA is TGTGTCAGCAGTTTTGTTTCCGGCACAGATACGCAGTATTTT.

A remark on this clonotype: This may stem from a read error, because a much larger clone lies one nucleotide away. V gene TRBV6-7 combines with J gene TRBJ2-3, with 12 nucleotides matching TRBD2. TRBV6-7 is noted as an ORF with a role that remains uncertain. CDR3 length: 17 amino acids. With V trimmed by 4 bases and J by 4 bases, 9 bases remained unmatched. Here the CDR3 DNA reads TGTGCCAGCAGTTTGATAGGACTAGCGGGAATCGCAGATACGCAGTATTTT. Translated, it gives CASSLIGLAGIADTQYF.

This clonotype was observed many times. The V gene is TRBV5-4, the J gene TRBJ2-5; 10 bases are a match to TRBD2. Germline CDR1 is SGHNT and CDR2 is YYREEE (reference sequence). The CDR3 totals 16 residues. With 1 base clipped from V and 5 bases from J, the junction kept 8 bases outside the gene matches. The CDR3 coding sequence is TGTGCCAGCAGCTTGAACCTAGCGGGAGCGGGGGAGACCCAGTACTTC. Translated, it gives CASSLNLAGAGETQYF.

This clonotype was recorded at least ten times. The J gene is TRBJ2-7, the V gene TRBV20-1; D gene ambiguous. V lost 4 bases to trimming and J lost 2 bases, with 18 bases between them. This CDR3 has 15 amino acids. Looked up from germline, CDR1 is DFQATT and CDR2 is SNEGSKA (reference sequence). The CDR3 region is CSATDWKTTTYEQYF. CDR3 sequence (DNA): TGCAGTGCTACAGACTGGAAGACAACTACCTACGAGCAGTACTTC.

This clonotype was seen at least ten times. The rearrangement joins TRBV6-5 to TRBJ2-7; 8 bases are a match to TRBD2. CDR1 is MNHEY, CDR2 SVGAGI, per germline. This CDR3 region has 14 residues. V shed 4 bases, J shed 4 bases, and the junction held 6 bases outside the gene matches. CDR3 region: CASSWASGLYEQYF. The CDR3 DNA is TGTGCCAGCAGTTGGGCTAGCGGGTTGTACGAGCAGTACTTC.

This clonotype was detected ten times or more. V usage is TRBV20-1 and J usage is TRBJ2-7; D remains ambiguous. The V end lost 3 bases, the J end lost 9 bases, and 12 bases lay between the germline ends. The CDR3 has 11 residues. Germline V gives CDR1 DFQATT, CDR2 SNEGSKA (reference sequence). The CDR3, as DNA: TGCAGTGCTAGTCGGAAGGTTGTGCAGTACTTC. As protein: CSASRKVVQYF.

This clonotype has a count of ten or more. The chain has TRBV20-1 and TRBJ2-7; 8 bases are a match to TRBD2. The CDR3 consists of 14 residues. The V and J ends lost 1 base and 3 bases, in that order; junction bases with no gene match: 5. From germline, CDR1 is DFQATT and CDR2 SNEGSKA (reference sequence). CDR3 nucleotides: TGCAGTGCTAGAGCGGGAGGGGTTATCTACGAGCAGTACTTC. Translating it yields CSARAGGVIYEQYF.

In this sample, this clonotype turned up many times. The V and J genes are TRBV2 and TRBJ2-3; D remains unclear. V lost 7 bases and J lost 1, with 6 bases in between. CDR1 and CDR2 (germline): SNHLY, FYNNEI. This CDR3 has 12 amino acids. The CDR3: CASMSGTDTQYF. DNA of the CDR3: TGTGCCAGCATGAGTGGCACAGATACGCAGTATTTT.